This TCR beta chain was recovered during a study of blood T cells in healthy people across ages. In germline, CDR1 is SGHVS, CDR2 FQNEAQ. The CDR3 is 15 amino acids. V was clipped by 3 bases and J by 2 bases, with 8 bases between them. Through a sample-barcoded 5' primer and a J-beta primer mix, a second PCR was run for roughly 6 to 11 cycles. MiXCR, applied by TCRdb to the 5' RACE reads, yields one record per CDR3 protein. Of some 900,000 distinct CDR3 sequences listed, about 48% are singletons. This clonotype was seen more than once but under ten times. This sequence was found in a young man in good health. The chain combines TRBV7-8 with TRBJ1-6, with D possibly TRBD1 on 5 matching bases. The source material was blood. The CDR3 loop is CASSLGGAYNSPLHF. The CDR3 nucleotides are TGTGCCAGCAGCTTGGGGGGAGCCTATAATTCACCCCTCCACTTT.